Below are 10 T cell receptor beta chains sequenced from a single sample in a study of OX40 agonist ivuxolimab in advanced cancers. Library generation was performed with the immunoSEQ multiplex PCR assay. TCRdb carries this immuneACCESS record with in-frame sequences only. Its versions omit some clonotypes, under half of them owing to an unresolved V gene in the studies checked, with the rest unexplained. The sample data list some 38,000 clones, and about 89% of these were observed just once. The top ten constitute roughly 0.51% of the sample. Sequenced material: CD4+ or CD8+ T cells sorted from blood, taken in a trial of the OX40 agonist ivuxolimab. Every receptor here comes from an adult with an advanced solid tumor such as melanoma, head and neck, liver or kidney cancer.

The gene calls are TRBV4-1 and TRBJ2-1; D perhaps matches TRBD2 (5 bases). Trimming took 1 base from V and 0 from J, leaving 10 bases between them. Germline V gene lookup returns CDR1 MGHRA and CDR2 YSYEKL. The CDR3 totals 16 residues. CDR3 bases: TGCGCCAGCAGCCAAGGGACTCAGAGCTCCTACAATGAGCAGTTCTTC. Amino acid sequence: CASSQGTQSSYNEQFF.

This sequence joins TRBV29-1 and TRBJ1-5; D not resolved. Germline loops: CDR1 SQVTM, CDR2 ANQGSEA. V lost 5 bases and J lost 6, with 17 bases in between. The length of the CDR3 is 14 residues. CDR3 protein: CSVLTGLSSQPQHF. The CDR3 DNA follows: TGCAGCGTTCTCACGGGCCTCTCAAGTCAGCCCCAGCATTTT.

The chain has TRBV18 and TRBJ1-2; TRBD1 is a possible D gene (5 bases). There are 12 residues in the CDR3. Germline assignment: CDR1 KGHSH and CDR2 LQKENI. Trimming took 6 bases from V and 6 from J, leaving 11 bases between them. The CDR3 reads CASSIRDDGYTF. DNA for the CDR3: TGTGCCAGCTCTATACGGGACGATGGCTACACCTTC.

This clone was seen once. The chain employs TRBV7-9 and TRBJ1-4; perhaps TRBD1 as D (6 bases). Germline V lookup: CDR1 SEHNR, CDR2 FQNEAQ (reference sequence). With 1 base removed from V and 5 bases from J, the gap between germline ends came to 17 bases. The CDR3 length is 17 residues. The CDR3 region is CASSLGSGAGPNEKLFF. DNA of the CDR3: TGTGCCAGCAGCTTAGGTTCAGGGGCGGGTCCAAATGAAAAACTGTTTTTT.

V usage is TRBV7-2 and J usage is TRBJ2-3; D not resolved. The V end lost 5 bases, the J end lost 6 bases, and 9 bases lay between the germline ends. Germline assignment: CDR1 SGHTA and CDR2 FQGNSA. This CDR3 region has 12 residues. The CDR3, as DNA: TGTGCCAGCAGCCTGGCTGACGATACGCAGTATTTT. Translation gives CASSLADDTQYF.

In this sample, this clone turned up once. This sequence joins TRBV28 and TRBJ1-5; 12 bases are a match to TRBD1. The V gene end was trimmed by 3 bases and the J gene end by 6 bases; junction bases not matched to a gene: 6. The CDR3 spans 16 residues. Germline V CDR1 and CDR2: MDHEN, SYDVKM. The CDR3 coding sequence is TGTGCCAGCAGTTTGAGGGGACAGGGGGCCGGTCAGCCCCAGCATTTT. Its protein product is CASSLRGQGAGQPQHF.

The V and J genes are TRBV19 and TRBJ1-2; TRBD1 agrees at 7 bases. The J segment lost 8 bases and the V segment lost 4 bases, leaving 10 bases of the junction unmatched. Per the germline V gene, CDR1 is LNHDA and CDR2 is SQIVND (reference sequence). CDR3 size: 14 residues. CDR3 in amino acids: CASSRGTGAEGYTF. In nucleotides, the CDR3 is TGTGCCAGTAGTAGGGGTACAGGGGCAGAGGGCTACACCTTC.

The chain joins TRBV6-5 to TRBJ2-1; 7 nucleotides agree with TRBD1. Trimming removed 8 bases from V and 7 bases from J; junction bases left unmatched: 11. CDR1 is MNHEY and CDR2 is SVGAGI in the germline V gene. The CDR3 is 14 residues long. The CDR3 loop is CASQVLTGKNEQFF. The CDR3 DNA sequence: TGTGCCAGCCAAGTATTGACAGGGAAAAATGAGCAGTTCTTC.

This clone was detected once. The chain recombines TRBV7-6 with TRBJ1-2; weak D call: TRBD1 (5 bases). The CDR3 totals 14 residues. Per the germline V gene, CDR1 is SGHVS and CDR2 is FNYEAQ. With 5 bases removed from V and 4 bases from J, the gap between germline ends came to 14 bases. The CDR3 DNA follows: TGTGCCAGCAGCGCCCGGGGGGGTACCTATGGCTACACCTTC. It yields the protein CASSARGGTYGYTF. The full variable domain, rest sourced from reference TRBV7-6 and TRBJ1-2, is GAGVSQSPRYKVTKRGQDVALRCDPISGHVSLYWYRQALGQGPEFLTYFNYEAQQDKSGLPNDRFSAERPEGSISTLTIQRTEQRDSAMYRCASSARGGTYGYTFGSGTRLTVV.

This clone has only one observation. This chain links TRBV19 with TRBJ1-5, with 7 nucleotides matching TRBD1. Germline lookup yields CDR1 LNHDA and CDR2 SQIVND (reference sequence). After removal of 8 bases from V and 5 bases from J, the junction contained 6 bases not matched to a gene. This CDR3 is 13 amino acids long. The CDR3 DNA reads TGTGCCAGTGGCAGGGGGACTTATCAGCCCCAGCATTTT. As protein: CASGRGTYQPQHF.